This TCR beta chain was sequenced for a study of CD4+ T cells in melanoma. Study-wide results and caveats: CD8+ T cell, macrophage and B cell function reportedly correlated with neoantigen-specific CD4+ T cells.

Assay used: immunoSEQ multiplex PCR; TCRdb lists only in-frame clones, some missing. The table has fewer than 20,000 clones, over 70% seen once. With 1 base removed from V and 1 base from J, the gap between germline ends came to 8 bases. The CDR3 covers 14 residues. Germline V lookup: CDR1 SGHRS, CDR2 YFSETQ. This clone came up once. No antigen is known for it. The chain links TRBV5-1 to TRBJ1-2; D not resolved. Input material: cells from a culture (not recorded whether cultured in vitro). This clonotype was sampled from a human donor with melanoma. CDR3 residues: CASSLLAGNYGYTF. CDR3 DNA sequence: TGCGCCAGCAGCTTGCTCGCGGGTAACTATGGCTACACCTTC.